The clone carrying this T cell receptor beta chain was detected many times. Its antigen is still unknown. This specimen comes from a study of identical twins. The CDR3 runs to 15 residues. The trim removed 7 bases at V and 0 bases at J, leaving 5 bases unmatched. TCRdb independently ran MiXCR on the 5' RACE reads; one entry per CDR3 protein. The profile shows around 160,000 distinct CDR3 sequences, roughly 3.5% of them singletons. Overall study results and limits: Out-of-frame sharing of TCR alpha in monozygotic twins was underestimated by models.

The V call is TRBV12-3 or TRBV12-4, the J call TRBJ2-5; the match to TRBD2 covers 10 bases. The receptor was isolated from a man in his late teens or twenties in good health. The sequencing input was memory T cells sorted from blood. CDR3 bases: TGTGCCAGCACTCGGACTAGCGGTTACCAAGAGACCCAGTACTTC. The encoded protein is CASTRTSGYQETQYF.